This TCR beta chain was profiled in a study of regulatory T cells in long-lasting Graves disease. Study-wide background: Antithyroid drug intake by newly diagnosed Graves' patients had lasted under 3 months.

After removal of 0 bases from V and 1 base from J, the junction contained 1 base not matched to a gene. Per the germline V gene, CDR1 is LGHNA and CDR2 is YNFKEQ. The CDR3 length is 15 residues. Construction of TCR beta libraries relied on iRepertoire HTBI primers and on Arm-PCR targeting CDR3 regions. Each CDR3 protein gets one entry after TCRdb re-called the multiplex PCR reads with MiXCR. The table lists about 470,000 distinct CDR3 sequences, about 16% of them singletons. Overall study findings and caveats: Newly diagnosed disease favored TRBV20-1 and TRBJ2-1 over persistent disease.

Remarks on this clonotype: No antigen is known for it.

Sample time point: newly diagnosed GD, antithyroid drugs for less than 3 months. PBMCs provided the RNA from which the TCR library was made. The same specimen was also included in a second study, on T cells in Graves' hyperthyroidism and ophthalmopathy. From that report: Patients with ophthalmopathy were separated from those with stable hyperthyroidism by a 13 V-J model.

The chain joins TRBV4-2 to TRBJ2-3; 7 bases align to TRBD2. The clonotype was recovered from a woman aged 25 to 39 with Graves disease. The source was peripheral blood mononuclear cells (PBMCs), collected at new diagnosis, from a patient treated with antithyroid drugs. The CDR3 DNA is TGTGCCAGCAGCCAAGAGGCGGGGGGCACAGATACGCAGTATTTT. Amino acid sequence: CASSQEAGGTDTQYF.